Presented here are 9 T cell receptor beta chains from one specimen sequenced in a study of cytomegalovirus exposure and HLA in healthy donors. Produced via immunoSEQ multiplex PCR; TCRdb's table is partial and in-frame only. In the table there are roughly 71,000 clones, 94% of which are singletons. Source material: PBMCs. The source of these receptors is a woman younger than 35 in good health and CMV-seronegative.

The V gene is TRBV19, the J gene TRBJ2-6, with 7 bases lining up with TRBD1. Trimming took 6 bases from V and 7 from J; bases not matched to a gene: 12. Germline V gene lookup returns CDR1 LNHDA and CDR2 SQIVND (reference sequence). The CDR3 contains 16 residues. CDR3 coding DNA: TGTGCCAGTAGCGTTCATCCACAGGGGTCAGCCAACGTCCTGACTTTC. Translation gives CASSVHPQGSANVLTF.

The chain combines TRBV30 with TRBJ2-7; 10 positions agree with TRBD1. V trimming: 7 bases; J trimming: 4 bases; junction bases outside the gene matches: 7. This CDR3 has 13 amino acids. Looked up from germline, CDR1 is GTSNPN and CDR2 is SVGIG (reference sequence). The CDR3, as DNA: TGTGCCTTACACCGGGACAGGGGTTACGAGCAGTACTTC. This translates into CALHRDRGYEQYF.

The rearrangement joins TRBV9 to TRBJ2-1, with 8 nucleotides matching TRBD2. The V segment lost 4 bases and the J segment 0 bases; nucleotides outside the gene matches: 3. The CDR3 is 15 residues long. Germline-derived CDR1 and CDR2 are SGDLS and YYNGEE. CDR3 DNA: TGTGCCAGCAGCCCGGGGGGGCCCTCCTACAATGAGCAGTTCTTC. Protein sequence: CASSPGGPSYNEQFF.

The chain couples TRBV5-4 to TRBJ2-3; TRBD1 matches 10 bases. The CDR3 contains 16 residues. Per germline, CDR1 SGHNT and CDR2 YYREEE (reference sequence). Trimming cost V 0 bases and J 6 bases; bases outside gene matches: 7. CDR3 region: CASSLVGQGLADTQYF. CDR3 in DNA: TGTGCCAGCAGCTTGGTGGGACAGGGGTTAGCGGATACGCAGTATTTT.

The V gene is TRBV27, the J gene TRBJ1-5; 9 positions match TRBD1. Trimming removed 5 bases from V and 1 base from J; junction bases left unmatched: 6. CDR1 and CDR2 from the germline V gene are MNHEY and SMNVEV (reference sequence). There are 16 residues in the CDR3. CDR3 DNA sequence: TGTGCCAGCAGTGCCAAGACAGGGGGAAGCAATCAGCCCCAGCATTTT. It encodes CASSAKTGGSNQPQHF.

This clone occurred a few times. This sequence joins TRBV7-6 and TRBJ2-5; possible D gene TRBD2, 5 bases. CDR3 size: 13 residues. The germline V gene has CDR1 SGHVS and CDR2 FNYEAQ. With 5 bases removed from V and 5 bases from J, the gap between germline ends came to 12 bases. The chain's CDR3 is CASSTSRGETQYF. For the CDR3, the DNA is TGTGCCAGCAGCACGTCCCGAGGGGAGACCCAGTACTTC.

The chain links TRBV18 to TRBJ1-5; unclear D gene. The CDR3 covers 13 residues. Between the trimmed V and J ends, which lost 8 bases and 7 bases, there was a span of 15 bases. Germline CDR1 reads KGHSH; CDR2 reads LQKENI. The DNA of the CDR3 is TGTGCCAGCACTACGGCCACCCTACAGCCCCAGCATTTT. This gives the protein CASTTATLQPQHF.

The V gene is TRBV28, the J gene TRBJ2-1, with 12 nucleotides matching TRBD2. Germline CDR1 is MDHEN and CDR2 is SYDVKM. J was trimmed by 6 bases and V by 4 bases; bases with no gene match: 7. This CDR3 is built from 16 residues. The CDR3 is CASSSGTSGGFNEQFF. In nucleotides, the CDR3 is TGTGCCAGCAGTTCCGGTACTAGCGGGGGGTTCAATGAGCAGTTCTTC.

The gene calls are TRBV9 and TRBJ2-6, with unresolved D. CDR1 and CDR2 from the germline V gene are SGDLS and YYNGEE. The CDR3 contains 15 residues. The V end was cut by 0 bases, the J end by 0 bases, with 4 bases between. CDR3 coding DNA: TGTGCCAGCAGCGTAGTACTCTCTGGGGCCAACGTCCTGACTTTC. This translates into CASSVVLSGANVLTF. Full variable domain (remainder filled in from reference TRBV9 and TRBJ2-6): DSGVTQTPKHLITATGQRVTLRCSPRSGDLSVYWYQQSLDQGLQFLIQYYNGEERAKGNILERFSAQQFPDLHSELNLSSLELGDSALYFCASSVVLSGANVLTFGAGSRLTVL.